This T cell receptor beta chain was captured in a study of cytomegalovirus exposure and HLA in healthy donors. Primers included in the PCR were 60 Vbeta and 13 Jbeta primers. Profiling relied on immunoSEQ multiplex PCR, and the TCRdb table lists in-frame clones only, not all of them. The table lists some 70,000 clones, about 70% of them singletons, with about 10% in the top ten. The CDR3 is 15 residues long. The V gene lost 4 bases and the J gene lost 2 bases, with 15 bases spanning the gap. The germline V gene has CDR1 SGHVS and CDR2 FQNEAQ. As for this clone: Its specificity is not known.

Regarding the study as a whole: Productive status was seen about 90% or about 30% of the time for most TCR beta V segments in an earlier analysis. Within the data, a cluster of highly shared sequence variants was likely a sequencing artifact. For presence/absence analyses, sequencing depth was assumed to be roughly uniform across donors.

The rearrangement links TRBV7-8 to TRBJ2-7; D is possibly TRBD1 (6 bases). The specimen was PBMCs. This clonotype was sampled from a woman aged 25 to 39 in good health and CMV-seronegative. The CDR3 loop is CASSYLQGPAYEQYF. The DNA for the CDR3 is TGTGCCAGCAGCTACCTACAGGGCCCCGCCTACGAGCAGTACTTC. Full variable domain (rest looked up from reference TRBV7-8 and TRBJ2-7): GAGVSQSPRYKVAKRGQDVALRCDPISGHVSLFWYQQALGQGPEFLTYFQNEAQLDKSGLPSDRFFAERPEGSVSTLKIQRTQQEDSAVYLCASSYLQGPAYEQYFGPGTRLTVT.